This T cell receptor (beta chain) was obtained from a study of blood T cell repertoires in COVID-19. Self-reported history from a screening survey and questionnaire set each donor's cohort. The protocol was immunoSEQ multiplex PCR, while the TCRdb copy is restricted to in-frame clones and leaves out a portion. The table has about 170,000 clones, 75% to 90% seen once; the top ten hold approximately 4%. This CDR3 region has 19 residues. The V gene's germline CDR1 is SGHRS and CDR2 YFSETQ. Trimming removed 4 bases from V and 4 bases from J; junction bases left unmatched: 20. There are a few counts of this clone.

The sequenced material came from PBMCs or T cells enriched from blood (not recorded which). This clonotype was sampled from a woman in her fifties or sixties who had recovered from COVID-19. The rearrangement links TRBV5-1 to TRBJ1-1, with 9 nucleotides matching TRBD1. This chain's CDR3 is CASSRSRNDGTGSGTEAFF. The CDR3 nucleotides are TGCGCCAGCAGCCGATCCCGGAATGATGGGACAGGGTCGGGCACTGAAGCTTTCTTT.